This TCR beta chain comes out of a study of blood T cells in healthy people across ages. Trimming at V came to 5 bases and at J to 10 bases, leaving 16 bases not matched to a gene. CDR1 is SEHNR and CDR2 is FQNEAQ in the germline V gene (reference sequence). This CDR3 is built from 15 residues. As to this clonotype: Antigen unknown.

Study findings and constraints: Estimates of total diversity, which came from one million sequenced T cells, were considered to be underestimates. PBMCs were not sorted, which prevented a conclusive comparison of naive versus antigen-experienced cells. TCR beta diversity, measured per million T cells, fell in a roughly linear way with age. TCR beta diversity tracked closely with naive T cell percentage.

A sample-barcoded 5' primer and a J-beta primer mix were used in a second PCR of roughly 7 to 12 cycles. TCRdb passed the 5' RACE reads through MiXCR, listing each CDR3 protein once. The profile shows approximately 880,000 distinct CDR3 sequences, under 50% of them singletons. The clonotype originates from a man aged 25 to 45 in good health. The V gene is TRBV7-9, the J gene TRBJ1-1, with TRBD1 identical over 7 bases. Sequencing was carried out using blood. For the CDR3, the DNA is TGTGCCAGCAGCCTTCGGACAGGCTCCGCGAGTGTAGCTTTCTTT. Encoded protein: CASSLRTGSASVAFF.